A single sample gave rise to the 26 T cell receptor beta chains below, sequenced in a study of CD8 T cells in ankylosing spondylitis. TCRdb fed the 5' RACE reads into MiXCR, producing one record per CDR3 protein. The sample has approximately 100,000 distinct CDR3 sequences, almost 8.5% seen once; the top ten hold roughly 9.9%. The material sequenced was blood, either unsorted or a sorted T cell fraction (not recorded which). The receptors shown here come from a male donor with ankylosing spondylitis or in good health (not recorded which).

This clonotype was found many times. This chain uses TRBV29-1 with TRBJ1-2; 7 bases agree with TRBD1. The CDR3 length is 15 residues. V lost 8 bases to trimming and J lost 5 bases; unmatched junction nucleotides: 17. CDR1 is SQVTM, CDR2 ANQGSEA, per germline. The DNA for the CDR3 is TGCAGCACCCCCGCGTTTGGAGGGGGCGCATATGGCTACACCTTC. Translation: CSTPAFGGGAYGYTF.

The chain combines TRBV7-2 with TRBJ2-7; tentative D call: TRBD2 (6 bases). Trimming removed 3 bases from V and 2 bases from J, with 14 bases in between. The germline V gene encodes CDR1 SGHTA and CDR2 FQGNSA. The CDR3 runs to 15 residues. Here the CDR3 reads CASSFGSGETYEQYF. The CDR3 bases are TGTGCCAGCAGCTTTGGGTCGGGAGAGACCTACGAGCAGTACTTC. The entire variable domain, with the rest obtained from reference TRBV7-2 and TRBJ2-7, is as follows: GAGVSQSPSNKVTEKGKDVELRCDPISGHTALYWYRQSLGQGLEFLIYFQGNSAPDKSGLPSDRFSAERTGGSVSTLTIQRTQQEDSAVYLCASSFGSGETYEQYFGPGTRLTVT.

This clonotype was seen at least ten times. As DNA, the CDR3 is TGCGCCAGCAGCCAATTCCTGAACTCTGGGGCCAACGTCCTGACTTTC. As protein: CASSQFLNSGANVLTF. The chain couples TRBV4-3 to TRBJ2-6; no firm D call. CDR1 and CDR2 from the germline V gene are LGHNA and YSLEER. CDR3 size: 16 residues. V lost 2 bases and J 0 bases, leaving 8 bases between the germline ends.

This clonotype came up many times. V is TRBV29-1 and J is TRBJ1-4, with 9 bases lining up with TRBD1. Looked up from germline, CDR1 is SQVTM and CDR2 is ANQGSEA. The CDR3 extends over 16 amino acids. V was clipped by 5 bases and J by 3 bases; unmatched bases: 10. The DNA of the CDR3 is TGCAGCGTTCCATCGGGACAGGGCTCGGCTAATGAAAAACTGTTTTTT. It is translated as CSVPSGQGSANEKLFF.

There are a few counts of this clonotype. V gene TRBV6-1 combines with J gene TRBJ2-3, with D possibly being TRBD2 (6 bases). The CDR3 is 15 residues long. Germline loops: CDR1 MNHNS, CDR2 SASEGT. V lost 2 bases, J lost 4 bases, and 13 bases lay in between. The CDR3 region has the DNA TGTGCCAGCAGTGAATGGGGCGGGATGGCAGATACGCAGTATTTT. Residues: CASSEWGGMADTQYF.

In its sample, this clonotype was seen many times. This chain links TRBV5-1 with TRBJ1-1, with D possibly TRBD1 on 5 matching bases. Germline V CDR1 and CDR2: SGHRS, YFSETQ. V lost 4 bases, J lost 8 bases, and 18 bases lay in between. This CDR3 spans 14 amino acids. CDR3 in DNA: TGCGCCAGCAGCCACGGGACTCCTAATCGGGAAGCTTTCTTT. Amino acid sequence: CASSHGTPNREAFF.

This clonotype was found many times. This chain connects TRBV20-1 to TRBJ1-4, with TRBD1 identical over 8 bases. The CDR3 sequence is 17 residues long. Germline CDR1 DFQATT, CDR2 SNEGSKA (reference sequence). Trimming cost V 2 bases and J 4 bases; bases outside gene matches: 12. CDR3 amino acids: CSARQYMSGQGNEKLFF. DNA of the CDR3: TGCAGTGCTAGACAATATATGTCCGGACAGGGTAATGAAAAACTGTTTTTT.

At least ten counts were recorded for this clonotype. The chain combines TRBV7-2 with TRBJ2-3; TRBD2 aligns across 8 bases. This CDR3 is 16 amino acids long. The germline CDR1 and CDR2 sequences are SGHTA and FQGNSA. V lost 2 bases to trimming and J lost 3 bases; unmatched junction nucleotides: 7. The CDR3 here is CASSLPGLEGTDTQYF. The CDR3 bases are TGTGCCAGCAGCTTACCGGGACTAGAAGGGACAGATACGCAGTATTTT.

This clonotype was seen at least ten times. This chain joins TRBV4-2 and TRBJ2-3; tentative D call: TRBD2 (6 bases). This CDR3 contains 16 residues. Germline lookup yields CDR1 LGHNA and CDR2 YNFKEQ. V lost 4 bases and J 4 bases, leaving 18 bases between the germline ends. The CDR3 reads CASSPTPGGVADTQYF. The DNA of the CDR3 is TGTGCCAGCAGCCCTACGCCTGGAGGGGTGGCAGATACGCAGTATTTT.

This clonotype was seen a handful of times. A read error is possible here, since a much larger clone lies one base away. The CDR3 spells CASSSDNTRGTEAFF. In nucleotides, the CDR3 is TGTGCCAGCAGCTCAGATAACACAAGGGGCACTGAAGCTTTCTTT. The genes are TRBV11-3 and TRBJ1-1; D is perhaps TRBD1 (5 bases). V was shortened by 4 bases and J by 4 bases, with 16 bases between the two germline ends. This CDR3 region has 15 residues. CDR1 is SGHNT, CDR2 YENEEA, per germline.

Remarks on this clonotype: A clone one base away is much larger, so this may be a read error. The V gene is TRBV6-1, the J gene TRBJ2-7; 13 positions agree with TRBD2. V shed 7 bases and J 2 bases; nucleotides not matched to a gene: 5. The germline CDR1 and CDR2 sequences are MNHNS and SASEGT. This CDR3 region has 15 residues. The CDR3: CASTRTSGGAYEQYF. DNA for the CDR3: TGTGCCAGCACAAGAACTAGCGGGGGGGCCTACGAGCAGTACTTC.

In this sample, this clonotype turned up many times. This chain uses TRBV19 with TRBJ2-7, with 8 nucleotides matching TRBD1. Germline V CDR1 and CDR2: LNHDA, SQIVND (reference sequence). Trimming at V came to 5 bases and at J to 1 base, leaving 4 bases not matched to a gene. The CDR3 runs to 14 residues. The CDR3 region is CASSPRTGSYEQYF. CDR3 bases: TGTGCCAGTAGTCCGAGGACAGGGTCCTACGAGCAGTACTTC. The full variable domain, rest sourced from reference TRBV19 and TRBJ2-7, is DGGITQSPKYLFRKEGQNVTLSCEQNLNHDAMYWYRQDPGQGLRLIYYSQIVNDFQKGDIAEGYSVSREKKESFPLTVTSAQKNPTAFYLCASSPRTGSYEQYFGPGTRLTVT.

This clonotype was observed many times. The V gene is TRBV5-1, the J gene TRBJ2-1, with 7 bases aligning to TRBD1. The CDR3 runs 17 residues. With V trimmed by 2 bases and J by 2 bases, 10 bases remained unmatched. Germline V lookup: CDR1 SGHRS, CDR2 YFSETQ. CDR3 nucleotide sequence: TGCGCCAGCAGCTTCTTCCCGGGACAGTCGACCTACAATGAGCAGTTCTTC. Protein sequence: CASSFFPGQSTYNEQFF.

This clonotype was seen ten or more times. As DNA, the CDR3 is TGTGCCAGCAGCTGGGAAGGAGATACGCAGTATTTT. Translating gives CASSWEGDTQYF. This chain connects TRBV5-6 to TRBJ2-3; D gene ambiguous. CDR3 length: 12 amino acids. The V gene lost 3 bases and the J gene lost 5 bases, with 7 bases spanning the gap. Per germline, CDR1 SGHDT and CDR2 YYEEEE.

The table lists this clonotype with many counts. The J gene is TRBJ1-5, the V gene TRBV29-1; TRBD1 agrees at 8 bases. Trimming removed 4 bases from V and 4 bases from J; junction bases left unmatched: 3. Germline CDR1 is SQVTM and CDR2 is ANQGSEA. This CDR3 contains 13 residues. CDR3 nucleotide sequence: TGCAGCGTTGTTGGACAGGGTAATCAGCCCCAGCATTTT. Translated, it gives CSVVGQGNQPQHF.

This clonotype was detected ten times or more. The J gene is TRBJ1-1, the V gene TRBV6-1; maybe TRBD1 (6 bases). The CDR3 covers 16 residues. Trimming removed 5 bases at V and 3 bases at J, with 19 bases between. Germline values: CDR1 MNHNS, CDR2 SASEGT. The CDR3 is CASSRQAPGGYTEAFF. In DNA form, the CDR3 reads TGTGCCAGCAGTAGACAGGCCCCCGGGGGGTACACTGAAGCTTTCTTT.

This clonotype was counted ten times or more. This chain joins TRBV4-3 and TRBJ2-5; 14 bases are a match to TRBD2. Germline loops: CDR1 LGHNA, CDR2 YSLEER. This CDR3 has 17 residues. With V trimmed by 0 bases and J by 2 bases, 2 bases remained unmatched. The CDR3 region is CASSQEGTSGGQETQYF. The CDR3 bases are TGCGCCAGCAGCCAAGAAGGGACTAGCGGGGGTCAAGAGACCCAGTACTTC.

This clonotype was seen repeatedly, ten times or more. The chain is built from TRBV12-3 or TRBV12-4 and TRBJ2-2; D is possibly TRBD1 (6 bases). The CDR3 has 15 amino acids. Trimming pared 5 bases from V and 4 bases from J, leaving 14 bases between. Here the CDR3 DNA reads TGTGCCAGCAGTCCCTTACTAGGGGGCACCGGGGAGCTGTTTTTT. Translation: CASSPLLGGTGELFF.

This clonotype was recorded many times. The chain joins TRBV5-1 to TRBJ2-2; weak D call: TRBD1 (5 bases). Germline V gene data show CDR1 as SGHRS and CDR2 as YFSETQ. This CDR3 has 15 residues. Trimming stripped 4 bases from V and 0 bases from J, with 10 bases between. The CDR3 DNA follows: TGCGCCAGCAGCCCCGACAGAACGAACACCGGGGAGCTGTTTTTT. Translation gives CASSPDRTNTGELFF.

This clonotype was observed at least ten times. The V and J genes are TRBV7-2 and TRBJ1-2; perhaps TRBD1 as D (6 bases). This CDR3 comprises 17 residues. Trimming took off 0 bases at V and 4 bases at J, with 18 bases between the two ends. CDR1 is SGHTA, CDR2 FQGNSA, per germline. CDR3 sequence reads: CASSLARGGALGYGYTF. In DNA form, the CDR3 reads TGTGCCAGCAGCTTAGCGCGCGGGGGGGCGCTCGGCTATGGCTACACCTTC. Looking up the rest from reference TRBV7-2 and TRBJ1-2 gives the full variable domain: GAGVSQSPSNKVTEKGKDVELRCDPISGHTALYWYRQSLGQGLEFLIYFQGNSAPDKSGLPSDRFSAERTGGSVSTLTIQRTQQEDSAVYLCASSLARGGALGYGYTFGSGTRLTVV.

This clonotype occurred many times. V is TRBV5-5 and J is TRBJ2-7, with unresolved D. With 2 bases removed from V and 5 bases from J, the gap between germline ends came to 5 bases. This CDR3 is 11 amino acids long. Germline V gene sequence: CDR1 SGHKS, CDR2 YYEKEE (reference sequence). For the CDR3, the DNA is TGTGCCAGCAGCTTTAGCCACGAGCAGTACTTC. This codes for CASSFSHEQYF.

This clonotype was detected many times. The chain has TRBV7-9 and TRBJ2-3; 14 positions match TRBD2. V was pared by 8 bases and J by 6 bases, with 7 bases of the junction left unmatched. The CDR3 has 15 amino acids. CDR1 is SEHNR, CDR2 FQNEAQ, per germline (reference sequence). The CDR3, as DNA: TGTGCCAGCGTTCCGGGACTAGCGGGGGTCGATACGCAGTATTTT. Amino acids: CASVPGLAGVDTQYF.

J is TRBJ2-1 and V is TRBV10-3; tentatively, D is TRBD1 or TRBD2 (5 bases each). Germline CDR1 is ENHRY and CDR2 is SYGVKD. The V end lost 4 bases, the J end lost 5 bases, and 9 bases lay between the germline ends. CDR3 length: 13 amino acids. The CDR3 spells CAISVGRDNEQFF. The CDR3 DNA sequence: TGTGCCATCAGTGTGGGGCGGGACAATGAGCAGTTCTTC.

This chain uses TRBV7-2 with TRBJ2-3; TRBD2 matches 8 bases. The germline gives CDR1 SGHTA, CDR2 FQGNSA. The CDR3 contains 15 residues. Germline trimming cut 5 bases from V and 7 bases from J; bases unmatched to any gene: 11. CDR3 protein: CASSLEHGRANTQYF. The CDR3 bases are TGTGCCAGCAGCCTCGAGCACGGGAGGGCAAATACGCAGTATTTT.

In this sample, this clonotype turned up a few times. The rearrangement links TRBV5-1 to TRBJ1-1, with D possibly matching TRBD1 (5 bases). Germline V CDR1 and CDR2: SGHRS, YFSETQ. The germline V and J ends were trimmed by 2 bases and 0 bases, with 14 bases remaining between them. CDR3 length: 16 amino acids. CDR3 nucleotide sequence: TGCGCCAGCAGCTTCGGGGCGGGCAGGATGAACACTGAAGCTTTCTTT. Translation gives CASSFGAGRMNTEAFF.

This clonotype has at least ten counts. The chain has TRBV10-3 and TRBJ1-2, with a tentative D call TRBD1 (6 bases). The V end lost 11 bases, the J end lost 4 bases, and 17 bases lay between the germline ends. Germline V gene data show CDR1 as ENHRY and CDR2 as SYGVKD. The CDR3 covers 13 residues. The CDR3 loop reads CAVNREGAYGYTF. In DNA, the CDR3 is TGTGCCGTCAACAGGGAAGGGGCCTATGGCTACACCTTC.